A selection of T cell receptor beta chains follows, all from one sample in a study of blood T cell repertoires in COVID-19. The table came from immunoSEQ multiplex PCR; TCRdb's copy has only in-frame clones and leaves some out. The table shows 10,000 or so clones, with more than 80% occurring only once. The sample taken for sequencing was peripheral blood. These receptors all come from a human donor in a cohort sampled during active COVID-19. Both conserved end residues are part of each CDR3.

v_call,j_call,cdr3_aa
TRBV5-8,TRBJ2-3,CASSFGGGSTDTQYF
TRBV27,TRBJ2-5,CASSLFSLAGGSETQYF
TRBV6-2/TRBV6-3,TRBJ1-4,CASSRGATNEKLFF
TRBV19,TRBJ2-7,CASSIEVGTPTYEQYF
TRBV7-2,TRBJ1-1,CASSITGTMNTEAFF
TRBV6-2/TRBV6-3,TRBJ2-1,CANSSATSGVNEQFF
TRBV29-1,TRBJ2-1,CSVASGNEQFF
TRBV27,TRBJ1-4,CASSPRDREGPREKLFF
TRBV6-1,TRBJ2-7,CASSSGGTYEQYF
TRBV5-4,TRBJ1-2,CASSAQTGDGYTF
TRBV7-8,TRBJ2-7,CASSSGTVPYEQYF
TRBV28,TRBJ2-7,CASSSPGQAVYEQYF
TRBV15,TRBJ2-1,CATSSATLAGGVLDEQFF
TRBV5-1,TRBJ1-6,CASSLDILGSPLHF
TRBV7-3,TRBJ1-2,CASSGKGGGYGYTF
TRBV5-6,TRBJ2-3,CASSFLVATDTQYF
TRBV19,TRBJ2-7,CATRDRESYEQYF
TRBV2,TRBJ2-7,CASSGEAYEQYF
TRBV29-1,TRBJ1-5,CSVAEQGSGAQPQHF
TRBV3-1/TRBV3-2,TRBJ2-1,CASSPRGRGSEQFF
TRBV18,TRBJ1-5,CASSYYRDSQPQHF
TRBV3-1/TRBV3-2,TRBJ2-7,CASSQEASGNEQYF
TRBV20-1,TRBJ2-7,CSASTPQGQTYEQYF
TRBV7-2,TRBJ2-7,CASTRGTSGNYEQYF
TRBV7-8,TRBJ2-3,CASSSPPGSGGLTDTQYF
TRBV18,TRBJ1-5,CASSPAQVNQPQHF
TRBV6-6,TRBJ1-1,CATRKDRNMNTEAFF
TRBV9,TRBJ2-1,CASSGGLATNEQFF
TRBV5-1,TRBJ2-1,CASSLVPSGNGEQFF
TRBV6-5,TRBJ1-1,CASNGQLNTEAFF
TRBV19,TRBJ1-5,CASSKGEQGGDQPQHF
TRBV24-1,TRBJ2-1,CATSGPPGQGKVRLDYNEQFF
TRBV7-2,TRBJ2-3,CASSLGWGGTDTQYF
TRBV15,TRBJ2-7,CATSSHFGTSGRREYEQYF
TRBV30,TRBJ1-6,CAWSTADRVDSPLHF
TRBV5-1,TRBJ2-1,CASSSQGLAGSYSYNEQFF
TRBV6-5,TRBJ1-2,CASSPAGYYGYTF
TRBV27,TRBJ1-1,CASSRWGQGNTEAFF
TRBV6-1,TRBJ1-1,CASSETGGGHTEAFF
TRBV29-1,TRBJ2-1,CSVARGRQGAYNEQFF
TRBV5-6,TRBJ2-5,CASSLDVSSETQYF
TRBV5-6,TRBJ1-5,CASSLYFRELNQPQHF
TRBV5-1,TRBJ2-7,CASSPGLAGGIEQYF
TRBV7-9,TRBJ2-1,CASRGSSYNEQFF
TRBV7-6,TRBJ1-6,CASSLSGVSSYNSPLHF
TRBV10-2,TRBJ2-3,CASSESGPGLAANTDTQYF
TRBV7-9,TRBJ2-1,CASSPKWSSYNEQFF
TRBV30,TRBJ1-5,CAWSVLGAQNQPQHF
TRBV29-1,TRBJ2-1,CSGQTSGGANEQFF
TRBV19,TRBJ1-5,CASSMGVNQPQHF
TRBV18,TRBJ1-2,CASSPTLQGKDGYTF
TRBV10-1,TRBJ2-1,CASSESSGRPVNEQFF
TRBV7-3,TRBJ2-7,CASSPSRAHEQYF